Listed below are T cell receptor beta chains from one sample, sequenced in a study of T cells in Graves' hyperthyroidism and ophthalmopathy. TCRdb reprocessed the multiplex PCR reads via MiXCR and lists one record per CDR3 protein. The table has approximately 700,000 distinct CDR3 sequences, less than 45% seen once; the top ten hold more than 7%. The sample taken for sequencing was peripheral blood or thyroid tissue (not recorded which). All receptors come from an adult man with Graves' disease, either hyperthyroidism or ophthalmopathy (not recorded which). CDR3s leave out the opening cysteine and the closing phenylalanine or tryptophan.

TRBJ1-1 | TRBV10-2 | ASGGGGENTEAF
TRBJ1-3 | TRBV6-5 | ASSGPGQERNTIY
TRBJ2-7 | TRBV20-1 | SARHGSTYEQY
TRBJ2-5 | TRBV20-1 | SARGLTSGWREETQY
TRBJ2-7 | TRBV20-1 | SATPTVAGNYEQY
TRBJ2-5 | TRBV2 | ASRRGYNQETQY
TRBJ1-2 | TRBV14 | ASSQDSVYNYGYT
TRBJ1-2 | TRBV20-1 | SARDGTGYT
TRBJ2-5 | TRBV20-1 | SPYPSGGLETQY
TRBJ2-7 | TRBV29-1 | SVEDRDYEQY
TRBJ1-1 | TRBV24-1 | ATSEGTGLNTEAF
TRBJ1-2 | TRBV12-3/TRBV12-4 | ASSDVYGYT
TRBJ2-7 | TRBV7-8 | ASSRDRLEQY
TRBJ2-2 | TRBV20-1 | SAAATNTGELF
TRBJ2-7 | TRBV7-2 | ASSSPRRGDYEQY
TRBJ1-5 | TRBV7-2 | ASSLDGGGNQPQH